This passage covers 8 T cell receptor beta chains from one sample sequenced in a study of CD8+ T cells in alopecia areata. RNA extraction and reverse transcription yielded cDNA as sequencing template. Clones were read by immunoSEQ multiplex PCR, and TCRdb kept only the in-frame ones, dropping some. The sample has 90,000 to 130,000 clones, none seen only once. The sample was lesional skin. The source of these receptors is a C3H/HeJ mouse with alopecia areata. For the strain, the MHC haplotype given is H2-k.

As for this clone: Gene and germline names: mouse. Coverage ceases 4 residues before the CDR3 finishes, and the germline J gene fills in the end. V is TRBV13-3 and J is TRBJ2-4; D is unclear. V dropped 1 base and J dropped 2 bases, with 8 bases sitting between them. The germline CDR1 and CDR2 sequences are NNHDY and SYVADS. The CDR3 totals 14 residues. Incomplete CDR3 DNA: TGTGCCAGCAGTGATCAGGAGAATCAAAAC. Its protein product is CASSDQENQN. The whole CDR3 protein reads CASSDQENQNTLYF.

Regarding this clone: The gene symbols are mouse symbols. The CDR3 bases that were read are TGTGCTAGCAGTCCAGGGACAGACCAAGAC. Amino acids: CASSPGTDQD. The whole CDR3 protein reads CASSPGTDQDTQYF. The chain couples TRBV29 to TRBJ2-5; 7 bases are a match to TRBD1. From the germline J gene comes the end of the CDR3, since the read stops 4 residues before it. The germline CDR1 and CDR2 sequences are MSHET and SYDVDS. V was clipped by 5 bases and J by 1 base; unmatched bases: 3. CDR3 length: 14 amino acids.

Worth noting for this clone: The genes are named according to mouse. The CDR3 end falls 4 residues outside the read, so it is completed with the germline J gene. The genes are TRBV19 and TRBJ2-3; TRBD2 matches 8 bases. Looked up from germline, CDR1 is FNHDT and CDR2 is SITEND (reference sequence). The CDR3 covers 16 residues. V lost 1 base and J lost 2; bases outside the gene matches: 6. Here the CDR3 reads CASSIPTGGFAETLYF. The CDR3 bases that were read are TGTGCCAGCAGTATACCCACTGGGGGCTTTGCAGAA.

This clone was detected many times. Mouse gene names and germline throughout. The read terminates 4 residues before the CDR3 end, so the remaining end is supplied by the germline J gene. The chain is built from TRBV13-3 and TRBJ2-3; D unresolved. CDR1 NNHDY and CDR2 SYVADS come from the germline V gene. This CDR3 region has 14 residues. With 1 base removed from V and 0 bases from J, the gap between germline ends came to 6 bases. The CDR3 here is CASSDFLSAETLYF. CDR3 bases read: TGTGCCAGCAGTGATTTCCTTAGTGCAGAA.

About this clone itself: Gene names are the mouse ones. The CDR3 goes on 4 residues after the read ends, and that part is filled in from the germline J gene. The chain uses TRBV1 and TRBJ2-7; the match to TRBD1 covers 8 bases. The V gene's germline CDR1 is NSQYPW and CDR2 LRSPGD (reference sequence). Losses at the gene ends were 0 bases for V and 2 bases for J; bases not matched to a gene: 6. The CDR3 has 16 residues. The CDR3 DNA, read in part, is TGCACCTGCAGTGCAGATCGGACAGGGCGGGCCTAT. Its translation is CTCSADRTGRAY. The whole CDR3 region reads CTCSADRTGRAYEQYF.

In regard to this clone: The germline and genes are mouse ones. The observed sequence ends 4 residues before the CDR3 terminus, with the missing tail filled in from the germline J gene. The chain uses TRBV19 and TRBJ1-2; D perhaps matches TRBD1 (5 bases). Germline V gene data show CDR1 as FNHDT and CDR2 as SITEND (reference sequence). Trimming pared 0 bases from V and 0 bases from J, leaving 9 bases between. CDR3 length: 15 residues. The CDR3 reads CASSIGGPANSDYTF. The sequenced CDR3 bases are TGTGCCAGCAGTATAGGGGGCCCTGCAAACTCC.

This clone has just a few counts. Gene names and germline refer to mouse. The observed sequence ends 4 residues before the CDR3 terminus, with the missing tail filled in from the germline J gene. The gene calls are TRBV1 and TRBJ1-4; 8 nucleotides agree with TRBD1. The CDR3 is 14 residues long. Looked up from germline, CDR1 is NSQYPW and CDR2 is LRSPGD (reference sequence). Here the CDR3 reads CTCSRTGTSERLFF. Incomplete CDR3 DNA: TGCACCTGCAGTAGGACAGGGACGAGCGAA.

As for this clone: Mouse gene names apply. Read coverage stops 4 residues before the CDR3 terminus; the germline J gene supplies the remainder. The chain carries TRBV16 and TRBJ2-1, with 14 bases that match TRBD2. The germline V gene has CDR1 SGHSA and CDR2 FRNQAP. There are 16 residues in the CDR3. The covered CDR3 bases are TGTGCAAGCAGCTTCGGGGACTGGGGGGGCATCGCT. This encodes CASSFGDWGGIA. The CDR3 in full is CASSFGDWGGIAEQFF.